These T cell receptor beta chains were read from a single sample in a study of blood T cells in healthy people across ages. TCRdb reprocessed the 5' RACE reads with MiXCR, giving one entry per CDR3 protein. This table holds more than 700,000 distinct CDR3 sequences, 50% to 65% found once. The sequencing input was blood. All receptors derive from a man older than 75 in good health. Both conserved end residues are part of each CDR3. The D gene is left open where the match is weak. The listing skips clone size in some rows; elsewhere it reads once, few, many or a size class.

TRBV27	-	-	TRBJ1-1	TGTGCCAGCAGAAGAGAGAGATCTGAAGCTTTCTTT	CASRRERSEAFF
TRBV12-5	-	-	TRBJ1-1	TGTGCTAGTGGTTTAAATTTGGGCACTGAAGCTTTCTTT	CASGLNLGTEAFF
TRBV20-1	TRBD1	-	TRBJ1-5	TGCAGTGCTAGGGGACAGGGACCTCTTAGCAATCAGCCCCAGCATTTT	CSARGQGPLSNQPQHF
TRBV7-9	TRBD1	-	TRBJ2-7	TGTGCCAGCAGCTCGACAGGGGGTCGTGGCGAGCAGTACTTC	CASSSTGGRGEQYF
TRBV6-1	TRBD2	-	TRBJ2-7	TGTGCCAGCAGGCCGTATACCGGGACTAGCGTCAACTCCTACGAGCAGTACTTC	CASRPYTGTSVNSYEQYF
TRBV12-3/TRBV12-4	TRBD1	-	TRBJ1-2	TGTGCCAGCAGCCCCATCAGGGGGCCGGGCGGCTACACCTTC	CASSPIRGPGGYTF
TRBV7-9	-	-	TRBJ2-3	TGTGCCAGCAGCCCCCCAGCTGATACGCGGTATTTT	CASSPPADTRYF
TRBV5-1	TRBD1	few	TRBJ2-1	TGCGCCAGCAGCAAAGGGACAGGGGGCGGTGAGCAGTTCTTC	CASSKGTGGGEQFF
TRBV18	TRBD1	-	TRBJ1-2	TGTGCCAGCTCACCCCTGCCCGGACAGGGGACGCATGGCTACACCTTC	CASSPLPGQGTHGYTF
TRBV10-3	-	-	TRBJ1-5	TGTGCCATCAAAGAGGGGAAAGGGGGCAATCAGCCCCAGCATTTT	CAIKEGKGGNQPQHF
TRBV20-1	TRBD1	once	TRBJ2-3	TGCAGTGCCCGAGGGGACAGGGGGGTAGATACGCAGTATTTT	CSARGDRGVDTQYF